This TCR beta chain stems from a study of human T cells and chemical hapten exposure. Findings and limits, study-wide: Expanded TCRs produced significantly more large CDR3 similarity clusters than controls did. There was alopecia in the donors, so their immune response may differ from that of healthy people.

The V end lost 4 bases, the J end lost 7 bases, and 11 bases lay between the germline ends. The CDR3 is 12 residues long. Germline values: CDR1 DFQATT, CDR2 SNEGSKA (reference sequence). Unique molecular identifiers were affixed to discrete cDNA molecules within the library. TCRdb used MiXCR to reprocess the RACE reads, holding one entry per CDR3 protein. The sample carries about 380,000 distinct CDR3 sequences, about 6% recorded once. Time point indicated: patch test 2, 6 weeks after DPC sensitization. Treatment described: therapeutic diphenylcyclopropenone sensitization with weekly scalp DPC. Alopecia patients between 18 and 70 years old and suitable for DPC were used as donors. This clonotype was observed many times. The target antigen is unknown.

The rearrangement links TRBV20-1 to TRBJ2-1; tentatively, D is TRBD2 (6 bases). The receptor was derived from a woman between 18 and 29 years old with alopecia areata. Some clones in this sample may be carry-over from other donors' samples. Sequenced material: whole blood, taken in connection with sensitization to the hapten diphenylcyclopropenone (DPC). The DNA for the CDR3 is TGCAGTGCTACCCGACTAGAAAATGAGCAGTTCTTC. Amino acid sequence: CSATRLENEQFF.